In its sample, the clone carrying this TCR beta chain was seen many times. The target antigen is unknown. Germline assignment: CDR1 SGHVS and CDR2 FNYEAQ. V dropped 5 bases and J dropped 11 bases, with 15 bases sitting between them. The CDR3 runs 12 residues. This entry belongs to a study of regulatory T cells in long-lasting Graves disease. Whole-study findings and limits: New patients shared fewer public clonotypes (more than 850) than persistent patients did (roughly 2,600).

Indicated time point: persistent/refractory GD, antithyroid drugs over 5 years with positive TRAb. The TCR library used RNA extracted from PBMCs. In building TCR beta libraries, iRepertoire HTBI primers were used together with Arm-PCR of CDR3 regions. TCRdb independently ran MiXCR on the multiplex PCR reads; one entry per CDR3 protein. The sample shows 310,000 or so distinct CDR3 sequences, around 19% of them seen only once. Sequencing was performed on peripheral blood mononuclear cells (PBMCs), taken when the disease was refractory, from a patient treated with antithyroid drugs. The sequence was obtained from a female donor with Graves disease. This chain uses TRBV7-6 with TRBJ1-1; the D gene is possibly TRBD1 (5 bases). CDR3 bases: TGTGCCAGCAGCGCCCAGGGTTTGGTGGCTTTCTTT. As protein: CASSAQGLVAFF.